The rows below give T cell receptor beta chains drawn from one sample of a study of blood T cell repertoires in COVID-19. Assay: immunoSEQ multiplex PCR; the TCRdb copy retains only in-frame clones and omits some. The sample has roughly 130,000 clones; more than 75% are singletons. The sample taken for sequencing was peripheral blood. The receptors here all came from a man between 45 and 60 years old with active COVID-19. The conserved cysteine and the conserved F or W are not part of the CDR3 here.

v_gene,j_gene,CDR3aa
TRBV5-1,TRBJ2-1,ASSRVGTGVVDEQF
TRBV5-4,TRBJ1-1,ASKRQGASEAF
TRBV9,TRBJ1-4,ASSGRDRVAANEKLF
TRBV6-2/TRBV6-3,TRBJ2-1,ASSYSLTGRLSYNEQF
TRBV19,TRBJ1-1,ASSINRMNTEAF
TRBV5-1,TRBJ2-2,ASRKSGHKNTGELF
TRBV29-1,TRBJ2-1,SANRGQGSNEQF
TRBV27,TRBJ1-5,ASSPTYQGIVTNQPQH
TRBV2,TRBJ2-3,ASSKTTSTDTQY
TRBV12-5,TRBJ1-6,ASGPATENSPLH
TRBV10-1,TRBJ2-3,ASSESTGGQATDTQY
TRBV11-2,TRBJ2-7,ASSLADRLVYEQY
TRBV9,TRBJ2-5,ASSPGLHQETQY
TRBV5-1,TRBJ2-3,ASSLAVSGSADTQY
TRBV2,TRBJ2-5,ASTLGLAGVLETQY
TRBV24-1,TRBJ1-5,ATSSSSGLNQPQH
TRBV18,TRBJ2-7,ASSPQESEQY
TRBV9,TRBJ2-5,ASSAHPGQGQETQY
TRBV9,TRBJ1-5,ASSDGTLSNQPQH
TRBV5-1,TRBJ2-1,ASSLRQGPNEQF
TRBV19,TRBJ1-6,ASSLRTGLNSPLH
TRBV4-2,TRBJ2-3,ASSQDKGSTDTQY
TRBV12-5,TRBJ2-3,ASGTGTSGQSDTQY
TRBV4-1,TRBJ1-4,ASSHPILTGNHEKLF
TRBV7-9,TRBJ1-1,ASSDDRMGQKHTEAF
TRBV5-5,TRBJ1-6,ASSSRGSSYNSPLH
TRBV2,TRBJ1-2,ASRDRGNAYGYT
TRBV5-1,TRBJ2-1,ASSSLAGGNEQF
TRBV5-1,TRBJ1-2,ASSPRTGWEYGYT
TRBV5-6,TRBJ2-5,ASSLGRTETQY
TRBV19,TRBJ1-1,ASTPGQGFGEAF
TRBV29-1,TRBJ2-1,SVSIPRAGGLAGYNEQF
TRBV6-1,TRBJ2-1,ASSEAGDPYNEQF
TRBV12-3/TRBV12-4,TRBJ1-1,ASSIQDRGEAF
TRBV3-1/TRBV3-2,TRBJ1-5,ASSQDRARPQH
TRBV18,TRBJ2-1,ASSSSPGLADGEQF
TRBV7-8,TRBJ2-3,ASSFAGGTDTQY
TRBV5-1,TRBJ2-5,ASSFSYQETQY
TRBV6-2/TRBV6-3,TRBJ2-5,ASSYSNFGEETQY
TRBV9,TRBJ2-6,ASSVNTGANVLT
TRBV29-1,TRBJ2-3,SVGGMTSGRADFRTDTQY